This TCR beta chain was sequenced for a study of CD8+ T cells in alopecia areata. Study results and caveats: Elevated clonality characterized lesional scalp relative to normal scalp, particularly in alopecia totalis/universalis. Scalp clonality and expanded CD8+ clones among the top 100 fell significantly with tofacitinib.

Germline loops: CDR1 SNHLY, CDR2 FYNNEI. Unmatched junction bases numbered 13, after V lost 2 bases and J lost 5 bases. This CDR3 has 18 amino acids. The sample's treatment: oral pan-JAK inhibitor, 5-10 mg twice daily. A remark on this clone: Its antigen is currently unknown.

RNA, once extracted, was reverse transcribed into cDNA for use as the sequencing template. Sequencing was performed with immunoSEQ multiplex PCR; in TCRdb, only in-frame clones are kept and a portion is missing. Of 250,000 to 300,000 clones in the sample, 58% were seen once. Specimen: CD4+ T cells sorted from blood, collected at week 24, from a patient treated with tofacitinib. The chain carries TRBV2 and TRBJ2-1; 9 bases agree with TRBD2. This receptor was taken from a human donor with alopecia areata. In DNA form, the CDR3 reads TGTGCCAGCAGTGAAATCGGCGGGGGGGCCCGAGTCCACAATGAGCAGTTCTTC. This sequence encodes CASSEIGGGARVHNEQFF.